This T cell receptor beta chain was observed in a study of cytomegalovirus exposure and HLA in healthy donors. The germline V and J ends were trimmed by 9 bases and 4 bases, with 18 bases remaining between them. Germline V gene sequence: CDR1 SGHRS, CDR2 YFSETQ. The CDR3 consists of 14 residues. PCR involved 60 Vbeta and 13 Jbeta primers. Sequenced by immunoSEQ multiplex PCR; TCRdb stores in-frame clones only, minus some. The sample has around 170,000 clones, 75% to 90% seen once. Concerning this clone itself: Its antigen is not known.

General study findings and limits: The authors later linked a missense DCLRE1C variant to TCR beta V- and J-gene trimming.

The receptor comes from a man aged 40-49 years in good health and CMV-seropositive. Material for sequencing was PBMCs. The J gene is TRBJ2-3, the V gene TRBV5-1; weak D call: TRBD1 (5 bases). CDR3 in DNA: TGCGCCACAAAGACAGACCTTCGTGCAGATACGCAGTATTTT. Protein product: CATKTDLRADTQYF.